This T cell receptor (beta chain) was sequenced for a study of T cell responses to AZD1222 COVID-19 vaccine. Study findings and constraints: Baseline testing showed seropositivity in only six AZD1222 recipients. The donors showed a predominance of white British ancestry and of females, with possible underestimation of clonal diversity.

Regarding this clone: Antigen specificity is unknown.

Clones were read by immunoSEQ multiplex PCR, and TCRdb kept only the in-frame ones, dropping some. Of 100,000 to 150,000 clones in the sample, 85% to 95% were seen once. Between the trimmed V and J ends, which lost 8 bases and 5 bases, there was a span of 13 bases. This CDR3 region has 12 residues. Germline V CDR1 and CDR2: SNHLY, FYNNEI. This receptor was obtained from an adult in good health. This chain links TRBV2 with TRBJ2-7; tentative D call: TRBD2 (6 bases). The source material was peripheral blood, sampled on day 0 of AZD1222 vaccination. CDR3 bases: TGTGCCAGCTCGACTAGACCCCACGAGCAGTACTTC. Translated: CASSTRPHEQYF. The complete variable domain, with remaining parts taken from reference TRBV2 and TRBJ2-7, reads EPEVTQTPSHQVTQMGQEVILRCVPISNHLYFYWYRQILGQKVEFLVSFYNNEISEKSEIFDDQFSVERPDGSNFTLKIRSTKLEDSAMYFCASSTRPHEQYFGPGTRLTVT.